Presented here are 3 T cell receptor beta chains from one specimen sequenced in a study of OX40 agonist ivuxolimab in advanced cancers. The table came from immunoSEQ multiplex PCR; TCRdb's copy has only in-frame clones and leaves some out. The repertoire includes roughly 89,000 clones, approximately 91% of them detected once, and around 0.35% sits in the top ten. This sample comprised CD4+ or CD8+ T cells sorted from blood, obtained in a trial of the OX40 agonist ivuxolimab. The source is an adult with an advanced solid tumor such as melanoma, head and neck, liver or kidney cancer.

This clone appeared once. The chain employs TRBV10-2 and TRBJ2-2; a possible D gene is TRBD1 (5 bases). In germline, CDR1 is WSHSY, CDR2 SAAADI. V was pared by 3 bases and J by 5 bases, with 10 bases between. This CDR3 region has 14 residues. CDR3 DNA: TGCGCCAGCAGTGAAAGGCCAGGGACCGGGGAGCTGTTTTTT. Encoded protein: CASSERPGTGELFF.

The gene calls are TRBV7-9 and TRBJ2-7; D is possibly TRBD2 (5 bases). Trimming stripped 1 base from V and 3 bases from J, with 10 bases between. Looked up from germline, CDR1 is SEHNR and CDR2 is FQNEAQ (reference sequence). CDR3 length: 14 amino acids. Written as DNA, the CDR3 is TGTGCCAGCAGCTTAGGGACTGGAAGCTACGAGCAGTACTTC. It codes for CASSLGTGSYEQYF.

The rearrangement links TRBV5-1 to TRBJ2-7; no firm D call. Germline V gene sequence: CDR1 SGHRS, CDR2 YFSETQ. V was shortened by 2 bases and J by 2 bases, with 14 bases between the two germline ends. CDR3 length: 15 residues. The CDR3 DNA is TGCGCCAGCAGCTTACAAATTGACGGAACCTACGAGCAGTACTTC. Translating gives CASSLQIDGTYEQYF.